The 9 T cell receptor beta chains listed next were all sequenced from one sample in a study of cytomegalovirus exposure and HLA in healthy donors. PCR was performed using 60 Vbeta and 13 Jbeta primers. Data came from immunoSEQ multiplex PCR; TCRdb stores just in-frame clones and leaves some out. This table holds some 170,000 clones, around 77% found once. Specimen: PBMCs. These receptors were collected from a woman aged 40 to 50 in good health and CMV-seronegative.

The genes are TRBV4-2 and TRBJ1-2; possible D gene TRBD1, 5 bases. This CDR3 is 16 amino acids long. V dropped 4 bases and J dropped 4 bases, with 19 bases sitting between them. CDR1 LGHNA and CDR2 YNFKEQ come from the germline V gene. The CDR3, as DNA: TGTGCCAGCAGCCCAAGCAGGTCGGGGGTGGGCTATGGCTACACCTTC. Protein sequence: CASSPSRSGVGYGYTF.

Turning to this clone: Relative to the germline gene, one junction end is altered; a read error may explain this. The chain uses TRBV6-1 and TRBJ1-1; D ambiguous. The CDR3 is 10 amino acids. Germline V gives CDR1 MNHNS, CDR2 SASEGT. The CDR3 loop reads CASSETRHYF. CDR3 nucleotides: TGTGCCAGCAGTGAAACCCGTCACTATTTT.

The rearrangement uses TRBV25-1 and TRBJ2-1, with D unclear. Deletions cut 5 bases from V and 7 bases from J, with 15 bases between. This CDR3 comprises 14 residues. Germline CDR1 and CDR2: MGHDK and SYGVNS. CDR3: CASSLILSKNEQFF. The CDR3 nucleotides read TGTGCCAGCAGTCTTATACTTAGCAAGAATGAGCAGTTCTTC. Filled out from reference TRBV25-1 and TRBJ2-1, the complete variable domain reads EADIYQTPRYLVIGTGKKITLECSQTMGHDKMYWYQQDPGMELHLIHYSYGVNSTEKGDLSSESTVSRIRTEHFPLTLESARPSHTSQYLCASSLILSKNEQFFGPGTRLTVL.

The chain is built from TRBV6-1 and TRBJ2-7; TRBD1 is a possible D gene (6 bases). CDR1 is MNHNS, CDR2 SASEGT, per germline. V was pared by 6 bases and J by 5 bases, with 17 bases between. There are 14 residues in the CDR3. The CDR3 here is CASRLVQGDHEQYF. The CDR3 DNA is TGTGCCAGCAGACTAGTACAGGGTGACCACGAGCAGTACTTC.

The DNA for the CDR3 is TGTGCCAGCAGCGTGGGAGGGAACGACAATCAGCCCCAGCATTTT. As protein: CASSVGGNDNQPQHF. The chain links TRBV11-3 to TRBJ1-5; D call uncertain. With 5 bases removed from V and 3 bases from J, the gap between germline ends came to 14 bases. The CDR3 loop spans 15 amino acids. The germline CDR1 and CDR2 sequences are SGHNT and YENEEA.

V and J are TRBV5-6 and TRBJ2-3; 9 nucleotides align to TRBD2. This CDR3 is built from 15 residues. Germline lookup yields CDR1 SGHDT and CDR2 YYEEEE. V dropped 1 base and J dropped 6; count of bases not matched to a gene: 6. The CDR3 spells CASSLQGLAHDTQYF. In DNA, the CDR3 is TGTGCCAGCAGCTTGCAGGGACTAGCCCACGATACGCAGTATTTT.

The chain links TRBV18 to TRBJ1-1, with D hard to call. The CDR3 sequence is 16 residues long. Per the germline V gene, CDR1 is KGHSH and CDR2 is LQKENI. V was clipped by 2 bases and J by 2 bases, with 15 bases between them. DNA for the CDR3: TGTGCCAGCTCACCAAGGTCCGCAGGAACTAACACTGAAGCTTTCTTT. Its translation is CASSPRSAGTNTEAFF.

This chain joins TRBV6-1 and TRBJ2-7; D is uncertain. There are 15 residues in the CDR3. Germline-derived CDR1 and CDR2 are MNHNS and SASEGT. V lost 1 base to trimming and J lost 0 bases, with 10 bases between them. The CDR3 region has the DNA TGTGCCAGCAGTGAAGGGCCCCTCAGCTCCTACGAGCAGTACTTC. Protein product: CASSEGPLSSYEQYF.

The V gene is TRBV6-1, the J gene TRBJ2-1; TRBD1 agrees at 8 bases. From germline, CDR1 is MNHNS and CDR2 SASEGT. V trimming: 7 bases; J trimming: 3 bases; junction bases outside the gene matches: 5. The CDR3 runs to 14 residues. CDR3 sequence reads: CASIPGGVYNEQFF. The CDR3 DNA is TGTGCCAGCATCCCAGGGGGCGTCTACAATGAGCAGTTCTTC.